This TCR beta chain was observed in a study of beta chain features in type 1 diabetes. The CDR3 has 15 amino acids. CDR1 and CDR2 from the germline V gene are SGHTA and FQGNSA. V dropped 5 bases and J dropped 7; count of bases not matched to a gene: 8. The entirety of the isolated RNA underwent reverse transcription, so expressed TCRB transcripts were sequenced. Sequenced by immunoSEQ multiplex PCR; TCRdb stores in-frame clones only, minus some. In the table there are some 220,000 clones, roughly a tenth of which are singletons. The TCR originated in a young man in good health. The specimen was central memory CD4+ T cells from blood. The chain combines TRBV7-2 with TRBJ2-2; 9 bases match TRBD1. CDR3 DNA sequence: TGTGCCAGCAGCCTCGGGACAGGGACGAGCGGGGAGCTGTTTTTT. Its translation is CASSLGTGTSGELFF. Filled out from reference TRBV7-2 and TRBJ2-2, the complete variable domain reads GAGVSQSPSNKVTEKGKDVELRCDPISGHTALYWYRQSLGQGLEFLIYFQGNSAPDKSGLPSDRFSAERTGGSVSTLTIQRTQQEDSAVYLCASSLGTGTSGELFFGEGSRLTVL.